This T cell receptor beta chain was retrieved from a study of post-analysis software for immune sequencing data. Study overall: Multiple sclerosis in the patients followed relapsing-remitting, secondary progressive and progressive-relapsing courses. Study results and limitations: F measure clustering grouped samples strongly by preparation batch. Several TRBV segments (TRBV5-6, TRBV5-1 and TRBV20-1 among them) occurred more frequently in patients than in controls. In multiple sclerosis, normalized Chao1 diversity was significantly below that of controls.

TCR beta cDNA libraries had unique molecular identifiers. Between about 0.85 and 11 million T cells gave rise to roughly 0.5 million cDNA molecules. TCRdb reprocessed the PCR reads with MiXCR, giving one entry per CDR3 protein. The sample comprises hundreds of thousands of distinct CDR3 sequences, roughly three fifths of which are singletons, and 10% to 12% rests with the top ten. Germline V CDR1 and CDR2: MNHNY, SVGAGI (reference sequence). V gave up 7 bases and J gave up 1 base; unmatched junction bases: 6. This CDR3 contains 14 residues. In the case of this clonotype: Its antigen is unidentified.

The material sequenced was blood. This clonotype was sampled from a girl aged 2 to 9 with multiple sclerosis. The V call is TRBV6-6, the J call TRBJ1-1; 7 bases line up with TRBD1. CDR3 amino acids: CASNPDRANTEAFF. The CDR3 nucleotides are TGTGCCAGCAACCCAGACAGGGCGAACACTGAAGCTTTCTTT.